This T cell receptor (beta chain) stems from a study of T cell responses to AZD1222 COVID-19 vaccine. Germline trimming cut 0 bases from V and 4 bases from J; bases unmatched to any gene: 7. CDR1 SGHDT and CDR2 YYEEEE come from the germline V gene. The CDR3 covers 16 residues. TCRdb's table, derived via immunoSEQ multiplex PCR, lists solely in-frame clones and lacks some. Seen here are fewer than 120,000 clones, 70% to 90% observed once, and the top ten hold about 15%. V is TRBV5-6 and J is TRBJ1-2; 9 positions agree with TRBD1. The TCR originated in an adult who received the AZD1222 COVID-19 vaccine. The sample was peripheral blood, taken 28 days after the second AZD1222 dose. The DNA of the CDR3 is TGTGCCAGCAGCTTGGCCGGAACAGGGGGCGCCTATGGCTACACCTTC. Translating it yields CASSLAGTGGAYGYTF.